The present T cell receptor beta chain was sequenced within a study of metastatic and nonmetastatic thyroid tumors. TCRdb ran MiXCR on the PCR reads. This sample yields fewer than 40,000 clones, of which about a sixth are seen a single time; roughly 6.2% belongs to the top ten. A remark on this clone: The junction differs from germline at one of its ends, possibly a read error.

The entire patient cohort was treatment-naive prior to thyroid surgery. The CDR3 is made up of 14 amino acids. The sequenced material came from blood. The chain carries TRBV12-3 or TRBV12-4 and TRBJ2-1, with D unresolved. The TCR originated in a male donor with papillary thyroid cancer or a benign thyroid nodule (not recorded which). Some clones in this sample may be carry-over from other donors' samples. This CDR3 reads CARSHQRTADERFF. CDR3 coding DNA: TGTGCCAGAAGCCACCAGCGAACCGCGGATGAGCGGTTCTTC.